This T cell receptor (beta chain) was recovered during a study of blood T cell repertoires in COVID-19. Study background: From the United States, Italy and Spain came samples of acute and convalescent COVID-19. Sample material is recorded as cDNA or gDNA derived from T cells, B-cell-depleted T cells, or PBMCs.

Original processing methods: Estimation of nucleated cell counts relied on the amplification of reference gene primers. Using immunoSEQ multiplex PCR, the repertoire was profiled, and TCRdb retains in-frame clones only, with some absent. Clonal size and the V and J genes are those of that table, whereas D and trimming came from the DNA. The sample holds approximately 220,000 clones; 80% to 90% are singletons and the top ten take approximately 2.6%. The CDR3 sequence is 14 residues long. V gave up 4 bases and J gave up 4 bases, with 13 bases separating them. Germline V gene lookup returns CDR1 MNHEY and CDR2 SVGAGI.

This TCR came from a man in his forties or fifties who had recovered from COVID-19. The chain joins TRBV6-5 to TRBJ1-2; tentative D call: TRBD1 (5 bases). The sample taken for sequencing was peripheral blood. In DNA form, the CDR3 reads TGTGCCAGCAGTTCCCCGGGGGTGGGCTATGGCTACACCTTC. Residues: CASSSPGVGYGYTF.